Below are 18 T cell receptor beta chains sequenced from a single sample in a study of CD8+ T cells in alopecia areata. Treatment reported: oral pan-JAK inhibitor, 5-10 mg twice daily. Sequencing used cDNA as its template, made by extracting RNA and reverse transcribing it. Sequencing was performed with immunoSEQ multiplex PCR; in TCRdb, only in-frame clones are kept and a portion is missing. This repertoire shows about 160,000 clones, roughly 65% found once; its top ten account for approximately 0.9%. The material was CD4+ T cells sorted from blood, obtained at week 4, from a patient treated with tofacitinib. The receptors originated from a human donor with alopecia areata.

This chain connects TRBV27 to TRBJ1-2; TRBD1 is a possible D gene (6 bases). Per the germline V gene, CDR1 is MNHEY and CDR2 is SMNVEV (reference sequence). The CDR3 consists of 14 residues. V was cut by 5 bases and J by 5 bases, with 15 bases left in between. The DNA of the CDR3 is TGTGCCAGCAGTCCTAGGGGGACAACTTATGGCTACACCTTC. Amino acids: CASSPRGTTYGYTF.

This clone has only a few counts. The chain uses TRBV4-1 and TRBJ1-6; 9 nucleotides agree with TRBD1. The CDR3 has 19 residues. Trimming took 3 bases from V and 0 from J; bases not matched to a gene: 9. CDR1 is MGHRA and CDR2 is YSYEKL in the germline V gene. The DNA for the CDR3 is TGCGCCAGCAGCCATGCCCGGGACAGGGCGGTCTCCTATAATTCACCCCTCCACTTT. Its translation: CASSHARDRAVSYNSPLHF.

This clone was seen only once. The chain has TRBV30 and TRBJ2-7; TRBD2 aligns across 7 bases. The germline V gene encodes CDR1 GTSNPN and CDR2 SVGIG (reference sequence). The CDR3 length is 12 residues. Unmatched junction bases numbered 6, after V lost 3 bases and J lost 7 bases. The CDR3 DNA reads as TGTGCCTGGAGCGGGCCCGGGGGGGAGCAGTACTTC. It is translated as CAWSGPGGEQYF.

This clone was seen a few times. J is TRBJ2-1 and V is TRBV11-2; 9 nucleotides match TRBD1. J lost 2 bases, V lost 5 bases, and 13 bases had no gene match. Germline CDR1 and CDR2: SGHAT and FQNNGV. The CDR3 consists of 18 residues. The CDR3 sequence: CASSPKGQGLWPYNEQFF. For the CDR3, the DNA is TGTGCCAGCAGCCCTAAAGGACAGGGGCTTTGGCCCTACAATGAGCAGTTCTTC.

As concerns this clone: In the same sample, other DNA sequences code for this CDR3. V and J are TRBV5-1 and TRBJ2-7; D gene uncertain. Germline values: CDR1 SGHRS, CDR2 YFSETQ. The V end lost 0 bases, the J end lost 2 bases, and 3 bases lay between the germline ends. The length of the CDR3 is 12 residues. CDR3 in amino acids: CASSLGAYEQYF. The CDR3 nucleotides read TGCGCCAGCAGCTTGGGTGCCTACGAGCAGTACTTC.

V and J are TRBV29-1 and TRBJ1-1, with 7 bases aligning to TRBD1. The V segment lost 7 bases and the J segment 1 base; nucleotides outside the gene matches: 3. This CDR3 region has 12 residues. CDR1 SQVTM and CDR2 ANQGSEA come from the germline V gene. Here the CDR3 DNA reads TGCAGCGGCCACAGGGGGAACACTGAAGCTTTCTTT. As protein: CSGHRGNTEAFF. The full variable domain, its missing parts supplied by reference TRBV29-1 and TRBJ1-1, is SAVISQKPSRDICQRGTSLTIQCQVDSQVTMMFWYRQQPGQSLTLIATANQGSEATYESGFVIDKFPISRPNLTFSTLTVSNMSPEDSSIYLCSGHRGNTEAFFGQGTRLTVV.

The rearrangement uses TRBV5-4 and TRBJ2-3; D gene unclear. Trimming left V 4 bases short and J 5 bases short, with 8 bases between. CDR3 length: 12 residues. Germline CDR1 and CDR2: SGHNT and YYREEE (reference sequence). As DNA, the CDR3 is TGTGCCAGCAGCGAGCACGGAGATACGCAGTATTTT. This gives the protein CASSEHGDTQYF.

The CDR3 sequence: CAWTQGNTIYF. DNA of the CDR3: TGTGCCTGGACCCAGGGAAACACCATATATTTT. V gene TRBV30 combines with J gene TRBJ1-3; no definite D call. The CDR3 spans 11 residues. Per the germline V gene, CDR1 is GTSNPN and CDR2 is SVGIG (reference sequence). With 4 bases removed from V and 4 bases from J, the gap between germline ends came to 5 bases.

The CDR3 DNA sequence: TGTGCCAGCAGTTTTAAGTGGCGGGGGAGCTCCTACGAGCAGTACTTC. Translation gives CASSFKWRGSSYEQYF. The chain employs TRBV27 and TRBJ2-7, with 7 bases fitting TRBD2. Germline V gives CDR1 MNHEY, CDR2 SMNVEV (reference sequence). V shed 3 bases and J 0 bases; nucleotides not matched to a gene: 8. The CDR3 is 16 residues long.

The chain couples TRBV4-2 to TRBJ1-4, with 8 bases lining up with TRBD1. Losses at the gene ends were 4 bases for V and 6 bases for J; bases not matched to a gene: 7. CDR3 size: 15 residues. The germline CDR1 and CDR2 sequences are LGHNA and YNFKEQ. The CDR3 DNA follows: TGTGCCAGCAGCCCTTCCGGGACAGGAGATGAAAAACTGTTTTTT. It encodes CASSPSGTGDEKLFF.

The chain has TRBV2 and TRBJ2-5; TRBD1 agrees at 8 bases. This CDR3 has 15 amino acids. Germline CDR1 reads SNHLY; CDR2 reads FYNNEI. J lost 7 bases, V lost 2 bases, and 9 bases had no gene match. CDR3 amino acids: CASSEPGQVRGTQYF. As DNA, the CDR3 is TGTGCCAGCAGTGAACCGGGACAGGTCCGTGGGACCCAGTACTTC.

Concerning this clone itself: Other DNA sequences from this sample encode an identical CDR3 as well. The J gene is TRBJ2-7, the V gene TRBV29-1; D unresolved. With 7 bases removed from V and 3 bases from J, the gap between germline ends came to 10 bases. The CDR3 is 11 amino acids. Germline CDR1 reads SQVTM; CDR2 reads ANQGSEA. The DNA of the CDR3 is TGCAGCGCCCGCCTGGGCTACGAGCAGTACTTC. Translating it yields CSARLGYEQYF.

The rearrangement links TRBV7-9 to TRBJ1-1, with D maybe TRBD1 (5 bases). Germline lookup yields CDR1 SEHNR and CDR2 FQNEAQ (reference sequence). This CDR3 region has 13 residues. V lost 6 bases to trimming and J lost 8 bases, with 16 bases between them. The CDR3 sequence is CASREAGFTEAFF. CDR3 bases: TGTGCCAGCAGGGAGGCAGGGTTCACGGAAGCTTTCTTT.

The chain couples TRBV7-9 to TRBJ1-5, with a weak D call TRBD1 (6 bases). V was trimmed by 4 bases and J by 2 bases, leaving 12 bases between them. The CDR3 runs 15 residues. The germline CDR1 and CDR2 sequences are SEHNR and FQNEAQ (reference sequence). Here the CDR3 DNA reads TGTGCCAGCAGCTCCAAGGGGGGAGGCAATCAGCCCCAGCATTTT. It specifies CASSSKGGGNQPQHF.

This clone was detected ten times or more. The rearrangement links TRBV6-6 to TRBJ1-1; perhaps TRBD1 as D (5 bases). The CDR3 length is 16 residues. CDR1 and CDR2 from the germline V gene are MNHNY and SVGAGI (reference sequence). V was shortened by 0 bases and J by 0 bases, with 11 bases between the two germline ends. The chain's CDR3 is CASSYSDTGMNTEAFF. The CDR3, as DNA: TGTGCCAGCAGTTACTCCGACACAGGAATGAACACTGAAGCTTTCTTT.

This clone was observed a handful of times. This chain connects TRBV5-1 to TRBJ1-1; no definite D call. There are 15 residues in the CDR3. Germline CDR1 SGHRS, CDR2 YFSETQ. The ends were cut back, 4 bases at V and 4 bases at J, with 17 bases in the middle. The CDR3 DNA sequence: TGCGCCAGCAGCCCGAGGGCGGCTGAGGGCACTGAAGCTTTCTTT. Translation gives CASSPRAAEGTEAFF.

This sequence joins TRBV7-2 and TRBJ2-3, with 8 positions matching TRBD1. In germline, CDR1 is SGHTA, CDR2 FQGNSA. This CDR3 has 14 amino acids. V lost 5 bases and J lost 0; bases outside the gene matches: 1. CDR3 residues: CASSRQGSTDTQYF. In DNA, the CDR3 is TGTGCCAGCAGCCGACAGGGGAGCACAGATACGCAGTATTTT.

V is TRBV30 and J is TRBJ1-4, with a possible D match to TRBD1 (6 bases). The CDR3 is made up of 14 amino acids. Per germline, CDR1 GTSNPN and CDR2 SVGIG (reference sequence). Trimming removed 2 bases from V and 8 bases from J, with 15 bases in between. DNA for the CDR3: TGTGCCTGGAGTCCTGGGACGAGGGGGGAAAAACTGTTTTTT. Its protein product is CAWSPGTRGEKLFF.